This record concerns one T cell receptor beta chain sequence. The table came from immunoSEQ multiplex PCR; TCRdb's copy has only in-frame clones and leaves some out. The sample records 150,000 to 200,000 clones, approximately 84% being singletons. The sample comes from a study of blood T cell repertoires in COVID-19. Study at large: From T cells, B-cell-depleted T cells, or PBMCs came the material, which was cDNA or gDNA.

This CDR3 has 19 residues. Germline loops: CDR1 MNHEY, CDR2 SMNVEV (reference sequence). V was shortened by 0 bases and J by 0 bases, with 15 bases between the two germline ends. The chain is built from TRBV27 and TRBJ1-6; D possibly corresponds to TRBD1 (5 bases). This receptor was taken from a woman of 80 years or more with acute or convalescent COVID-19. Sequenced sample: peripheral blood. The CDR3 loop reads CASSLSIRGGFSYNSPLHF. The CDR3 DNA reads TGTGCCAGCAGTTTATCGATTAGGGGAGGATTCTCCTATAATTCACCCCTCCACTTT.